Listed below are T cell receptor beta chains from one sample, sequenced in a study of blood T cell repertoires in COVID-19. Profiling relied on immunoSEQ multiplex PCR, and the TCRdb table lists in-frame clones only, not all of them. The sample holds roughly 230,000 clones, over 70% seen once. The sample was peripheral blood. These TCRs come from a man aged 40-49 years with active or convalescent COVID-19. The CDR3 runs from the conserved cysteine through the conserved F or W. Fields, in order: V gene, clone size, J gene, CDR3 length, D gene, CDR3 DNA, CDR3 protein. A D gene is named only where the DNA matches it firmly. Only part of the rows carry a size: once, few, many, or a class if the clone is expanded.

V: TRBV19; size: NA; J: TRBJ2-1; length: 13; D: TRBD1; DNA: TGTGCCAGTAGTGACAGGGGGGTCAATGAGCAGTTCTTC; CDR3: CASSDRGVNEQFF
V: TRBV7-6; size: NA; J: TRBJ2-1; length: 17; D: NA; DNA: TGTGCCAGCAGCTTAATCGGCGGGTCCCTATCCTACAATGAGCAGTTCTTC; CDR3: CASSLIGGSLSYNEQFF
V: TRBV5-1; size: NA; J: TRBJ2-3; length: 17; D: NA; DNA: TGCGCCAGCAGCTTGGTTCCGGGTCCAGGAGGAGAAGATACGCAGTATTTT; CDR3: CASSLVPGPGGEDTQYF
V: TRBV10-3; size: NA; J: TRBJ2-1; length: 15; D: NA; DNA: TGTGCCATCAGGAGCCCGGAGGGCCTATGGAATGAGCAGTTCTTC; CDR3: CAIRSPEGLWNEQFF
V: TRBV6-5; size: NA; J: TRBJ2-3; length: 16; D: NA; DNA: TGTGCCAGCAGTTACTCGTTGTACGGGAGCACAGATACGCAGTATTTT; CDR3: CASSYSLYGSTDTQYF
V: TRBV5-8; size: once; J: TRBJ2-7; length: 14; D: NA; DNA: TGTGCCAGCAGCAATATCCCTTCAACATACGAGCAGTACTTC; CDR3: CASSNIPSTYEQYF
V: TRBV7-9; size: NA; J: TRBJ2-3; length: 16; D: TRBD1; DNA: TGTGCCAGCAGCTCCCGTCGGGACAGGAACACAGATACGCAGTATTTT; CDR3: CASSSRRDRNTDTQYF
V: TRBV25-1; size: NA; J: TRBJ1-2; length: 13; D: NA; DNA: TGTGCCAGCAGCCTGGCGGTGGGTCAGGGCTACACCTTC; CDR3: CASSLAVGQGYTF
V: TRBV19; size: once; J: TRBJ1-5; length: 16; D: TRBD1; DNA: TGTGCCAGTAGTATGGGGCAGGGGGGAAGTAATCAGCCCCAGCATTTT; CDR3: CASSMGQGGSNQPQHF
V: TRBV14; size: NA; J: TRBJ1-1; length: 13; D: NA; DNA: TGTGCCAGCAGCCAATGGTCAGAACACGAAGCTTTCTTT; CDR3: CASSQWSEHEAFF
V: TRBV5-1; size: NA; J: TRBJ2-1; length: 21; D: TRBD2; DNA: TGCGCCAGCAGCTCCACGGAGACTAGCGGGAGGCCCCAGGTGTATTTCAATGAGCAGTTCTTC; CDR3: CASSSTETSGRPQVYFNEQFF
V: TRBV11-2; size: few; J: TRBJ2-7; length: 15; D: TRBD2; DNA: TGTGCCAGCAGCTTAACTAGCGGGAGTTTTTACGAGCAGTACTTC; CDR3: CASSLTSGSFYEQYF
V: TRBV13; size: NA; J: TRBJ2-2; length: 15; D: NA; DNA: TGTGCCAGCAAGCATACAGGGCCGAACACCGGGGAGCTGTTTTTT; CDR3: CASKHTGPNTGELFF
V: TRBV4-1; size: once; J: TRBJ1-1; length: 15; D: TRBD1; DNA: TGCGCCAGCAGCCAAGATCAGACAGGGCGGACTGAAGCTTTCTTT; CDR3: CASSQDQTGRTEAFF
V: TRBV5-1; size: few; J: TRBJ2-5; length: 15; D: NA; DNA: TGCGCCAGCAGCTTGGCCCCGAGGGACCAAGAGACCCAGTACTTC; CDR3: CASSLAPRDQETQYF
V: TRBV19; size: NA; J: TRBJ1-6; length: 14; D: NA; DNA: TGTGCCAGTAGTATAGATACGACATACTCACCCCTCCACTTT; CDR3: CASSIDTTYSPLHF